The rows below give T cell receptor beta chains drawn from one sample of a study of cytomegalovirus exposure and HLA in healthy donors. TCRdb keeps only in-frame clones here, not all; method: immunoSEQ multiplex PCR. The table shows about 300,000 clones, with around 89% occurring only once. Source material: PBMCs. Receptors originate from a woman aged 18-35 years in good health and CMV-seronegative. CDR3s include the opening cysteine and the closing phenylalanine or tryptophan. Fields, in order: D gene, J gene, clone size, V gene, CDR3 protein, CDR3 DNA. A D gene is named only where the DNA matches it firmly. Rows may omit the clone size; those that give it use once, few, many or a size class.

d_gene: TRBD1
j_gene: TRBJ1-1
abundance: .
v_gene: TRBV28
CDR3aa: CASSSTRDREAFF
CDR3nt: TGTGCCAGCAGTTCGACCCGGGACAGGGAAGCTTTCTTT

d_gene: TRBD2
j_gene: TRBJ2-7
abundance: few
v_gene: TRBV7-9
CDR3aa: CASSSGLAGTYEQYF
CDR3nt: TGTGCCAGCAGCTCGGGACTAGCGGGAACCTACGAGCAGTACTTC

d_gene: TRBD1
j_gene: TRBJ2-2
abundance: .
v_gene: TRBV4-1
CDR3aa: CAGGPTTGDGELFF
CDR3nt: TGCGCCGGCGGGCCGACGACAGGGGACGGGGAGCTGTTTTTT

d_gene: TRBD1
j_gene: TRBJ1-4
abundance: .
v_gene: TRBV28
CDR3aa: CASSVDRGRNEKLFF
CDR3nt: TGTGCCAGCAGTGTGGACAGGGGTCGTAATGAAAAACTGTTTTTT

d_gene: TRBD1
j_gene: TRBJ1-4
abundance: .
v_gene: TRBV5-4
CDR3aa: CASSRGTAATNEKLFF
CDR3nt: TGTGCCAGCAGCCGAGGGACAGCGGCAACTAATGAAAAACTGTTTTTT

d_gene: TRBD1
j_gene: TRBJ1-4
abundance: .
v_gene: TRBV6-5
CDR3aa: CASRETGGNEKLFF
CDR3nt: TGTGCCAGCAGAGAAACAGGGGGCAATGAAAAACTGTTTTTT

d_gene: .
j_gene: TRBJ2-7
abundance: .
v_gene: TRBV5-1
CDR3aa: CASSSLPSSYEQYF
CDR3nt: TGCGCCAGCAGCTCCTTACCGAGCTCCTACGAGCAGTACTTC

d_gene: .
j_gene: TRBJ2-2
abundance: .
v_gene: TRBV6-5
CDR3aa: CASSLRNTGELFF
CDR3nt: TGTGCCAGCAGCCTCAGGAACACCGGGGAGCTGTTTTTT

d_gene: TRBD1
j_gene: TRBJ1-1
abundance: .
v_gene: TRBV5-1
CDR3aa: CASSQHRGPPMNTEAFF
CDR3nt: TGCGCCAGCAGCCAACACAGGGGGCCTCCAATGAACACTGAAGCTTTCTTT

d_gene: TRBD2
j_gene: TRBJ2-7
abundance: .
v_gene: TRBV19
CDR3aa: CASSNGLGGVYEQYF
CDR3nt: TGTGCCAGTAGTAACGGACTAGGAGGGGTATACGAGCAGTACTTC

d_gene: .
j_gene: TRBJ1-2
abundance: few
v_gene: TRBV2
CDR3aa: CASSQGYTF
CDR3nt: TGTGCCAGCAGTCAAGGCTACACCTTC

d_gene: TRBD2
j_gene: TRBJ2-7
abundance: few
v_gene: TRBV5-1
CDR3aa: CASSPGGSYEQYF
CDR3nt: TGCGCCAGCAGCCCGGGAGGCTCCTACGAGCAGTACTTC

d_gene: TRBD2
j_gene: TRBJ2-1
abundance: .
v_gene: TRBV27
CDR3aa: CASIPAGTSGPNHLEQFF
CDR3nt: TGTGCCAGCATCCCAGCCGGGACTAGCGGGCCTAACCATCTTGAGCAGTTCTTC

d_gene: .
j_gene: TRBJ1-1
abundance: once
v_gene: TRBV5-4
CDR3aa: CASRDGGNTEAFF
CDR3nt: TGTGCCAGCAGGGATGGAGGGAACACTGAAGCTTTCTTT

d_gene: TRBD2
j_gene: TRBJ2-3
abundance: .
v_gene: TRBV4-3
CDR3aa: CASSQERLGTSGSRTDTQYF
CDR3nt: TGCGCCAGCAGCCAAGAAAGGTTGGGGACTAGCGGGAGTAGAACAGATACGCAGTATTTT

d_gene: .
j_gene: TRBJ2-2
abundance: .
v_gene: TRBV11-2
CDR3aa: CASSQTGSTGELFF
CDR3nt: TGTGCCAGCAGCCAGACAGGTTCTACCGGGGAGCTGTTTTTT

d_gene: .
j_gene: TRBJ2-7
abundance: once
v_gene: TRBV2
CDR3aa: CASSVSHGSYEQYF
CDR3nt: TGTGCCAGCAGTGTTAGCCACGGCTCCTACGAGCAGTACTTC

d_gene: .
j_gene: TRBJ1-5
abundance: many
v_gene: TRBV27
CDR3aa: CASSLQGQPQHF
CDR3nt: TGTGCCAGCAGTTTACAGGGTCAGCCCCAGCATTTT

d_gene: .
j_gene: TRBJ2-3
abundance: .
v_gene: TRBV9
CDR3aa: CASSAGVYGDTQYF
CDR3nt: TGTGCCAGCAGCGCAGGGGTCTACGGAGATACGCAGTATTTT

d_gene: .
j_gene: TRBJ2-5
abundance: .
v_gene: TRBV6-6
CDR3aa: CASSYSMGSGGETQYF
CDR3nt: TGTGCCAGCAGTTACTCGATGGGTAGCGGTGGGGAGACCCAGTACTTC

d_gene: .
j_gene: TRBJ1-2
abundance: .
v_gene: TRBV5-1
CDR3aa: CASSLVSERRNYGYTF
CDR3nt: TGCGCCAGCAGCTTGGTTTCAGAGAGGCGTAACTATGGCTACACCTTC

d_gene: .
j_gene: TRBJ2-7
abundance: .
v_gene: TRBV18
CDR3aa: CASSTSFYEQYF
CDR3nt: TGTGCCAGCTCAACTAGCTTCTACGAGCAGTACTTC

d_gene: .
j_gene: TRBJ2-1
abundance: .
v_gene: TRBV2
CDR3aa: CASSAQGSYNEQFF
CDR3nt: TGTGCCAGCAGCGCTCAGGGGTCCTACAATGAGCAGTTCTTC

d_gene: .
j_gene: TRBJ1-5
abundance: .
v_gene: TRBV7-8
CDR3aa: CASSLSRGQLQQPQHF
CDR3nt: TGTGCCAGCAGCTTATCCCGCGGACAGTTACAACAGCCCCAGCATTTT

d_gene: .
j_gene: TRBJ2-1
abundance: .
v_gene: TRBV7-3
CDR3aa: CASSFYPGAYNEQFF
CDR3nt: TGTGCCAGCAGCTTCTACCCCGGGGCCTACAATGAGCAGTTCTTC

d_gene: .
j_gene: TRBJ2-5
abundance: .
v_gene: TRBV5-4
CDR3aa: CASSLVELQETQYF
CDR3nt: TGTGCCAGCAGCTTGGTGGAGCTACAAGAGACCCAGTACTTC

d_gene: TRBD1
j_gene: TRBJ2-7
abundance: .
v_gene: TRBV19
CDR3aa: CASSMGQGRSYEQYF
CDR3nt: TGTGCCAGTAGTATGGGACAGGGTCGATCCTACGAGCAGTACTTC

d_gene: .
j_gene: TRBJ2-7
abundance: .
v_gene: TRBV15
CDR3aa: CATSSGSGAYEQYF
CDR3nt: TGTGCCACCAGCTCCGGGTCGGGGGCCTACGAGCAGTACTTC

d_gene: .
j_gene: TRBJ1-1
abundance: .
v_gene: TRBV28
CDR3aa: CASRLRYTEAFF
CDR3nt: TGTGCCAGCCGGTTGAGGTACACTGAAGCTTTCTTT

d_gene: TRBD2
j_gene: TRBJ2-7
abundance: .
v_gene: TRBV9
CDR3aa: CASSVDGRGYEQYF
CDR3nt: TGTGCCAGCAGCGTAGATGGGAGGGGCTACGAGCAGTACTTC

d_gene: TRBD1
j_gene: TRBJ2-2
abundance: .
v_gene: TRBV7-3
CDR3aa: CASREDRGLDTGELFF
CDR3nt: TGTGCCAGCAGAGAGGACAGGGGGCTCGACACCGGGGAGCTGTTTTTT

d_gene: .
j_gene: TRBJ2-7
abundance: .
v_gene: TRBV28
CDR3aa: CASSLLAGGSYEQYF
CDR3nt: TGTGCCAGCAGTTTGCTGGCAGGGGGGTCCTACGAGCAGTACTTC

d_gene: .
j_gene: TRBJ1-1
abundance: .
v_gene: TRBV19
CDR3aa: CASSIQGPETEAFF
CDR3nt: TGTGCCAGTAGTATCCAGGGTCCGGAGACTGAAGCTTTCTTT

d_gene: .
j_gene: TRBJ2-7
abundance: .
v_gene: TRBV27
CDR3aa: CASSLEQTALYYEQYF
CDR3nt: TGTGCCAGCAGTTTGGAACAGACGGCCCTCTACTACGAGCAGTACTTC

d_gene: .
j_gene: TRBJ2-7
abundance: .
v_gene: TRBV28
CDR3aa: CASGLGGAGDEQYF
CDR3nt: TGTGCCAGCGGGTTAGGGGGGGCAGGCGACGAGCAGTACTTC

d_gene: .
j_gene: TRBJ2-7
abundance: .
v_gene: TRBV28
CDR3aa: CASSFATRYEQYF
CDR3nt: TGTGCCAGCAGTTTCGCCACTCGATACGAGCAGTACTTC

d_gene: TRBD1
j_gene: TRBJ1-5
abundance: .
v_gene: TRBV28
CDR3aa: CASRFSPRDRDQPQHF
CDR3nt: TGTGCCAGCAGATTTTCTCCCCGGGACAGGGATCAGCCCCAGCATTTT

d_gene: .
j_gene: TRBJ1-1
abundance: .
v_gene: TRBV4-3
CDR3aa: CASSPRHGGVPEAFF
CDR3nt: TGCGCCAGCAGCCCGCGGCATGGGGGGGTCCCTGAAGCTTTCTTT

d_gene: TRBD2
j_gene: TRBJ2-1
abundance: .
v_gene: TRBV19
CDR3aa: CASSTLRTSGSSYNEQFF
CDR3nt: TGTGCCAGTAGTACCCTCCGGACTAGCGGGAGCTCCTACAATGAGCAGTTCTTC

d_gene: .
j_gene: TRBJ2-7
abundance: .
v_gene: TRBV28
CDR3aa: CASSSHTGSGRDEQYF
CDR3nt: TGTGCCAGCAGTTCACATACAGGGAGTGGCCGGGACGAGCAGTACTTC

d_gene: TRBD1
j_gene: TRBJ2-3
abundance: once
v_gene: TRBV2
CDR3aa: CASRRTGTGRADTQYF
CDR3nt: TGTGCCAGCAGACGAACCGGGACAGGCCGGGCAGATACGCAGTATTTT

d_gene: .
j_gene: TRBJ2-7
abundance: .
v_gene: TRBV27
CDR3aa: CASSLGVRYEQYF
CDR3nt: TGTGCCAGCAGCCTGGGAGTCCGCTACGAGCAGTACTTC

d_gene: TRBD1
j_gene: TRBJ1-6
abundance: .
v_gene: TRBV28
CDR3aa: CASRVPGQGYSPLHF
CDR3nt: TGTGCCAGCAGAGTCCCGGGACAGGGATACTCACCCCTCCACTTT

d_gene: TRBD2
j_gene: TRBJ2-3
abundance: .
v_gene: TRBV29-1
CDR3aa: CSVEGPSGRASDTQYF
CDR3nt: TGCAGCGTTGAAGGCCCGAGCGGGAGGGCCTCAGATACGCAGTATTTT

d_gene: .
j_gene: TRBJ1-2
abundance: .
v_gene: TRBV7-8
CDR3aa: CASSLRVPYGYTF
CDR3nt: TGTGCCAGCAGCTTAAGAGTTCCCTATGGCTACACCTTC

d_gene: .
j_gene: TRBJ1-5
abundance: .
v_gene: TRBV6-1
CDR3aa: CASAPAFIQPQHF
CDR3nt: TGTGCCAGCGCGCCAGCGTTCATTCAGCCCCAGCATTTT

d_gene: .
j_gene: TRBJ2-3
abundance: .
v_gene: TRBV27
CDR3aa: CASSLGLFTDTQYF
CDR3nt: TGTGCCAGCAGTTTAGGACTATTTACAGATACGCAGTATTTT

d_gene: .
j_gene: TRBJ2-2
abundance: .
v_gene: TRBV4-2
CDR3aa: CASGRGTGGELFF
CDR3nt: TGTGCCAGCGGCCGAGGGACTGGCGGGGAGCTGTTTTTT

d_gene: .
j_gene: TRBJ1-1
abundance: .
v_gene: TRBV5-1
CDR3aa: CASSGNTEAFF
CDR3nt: TGCGCCAGCAGCGGCAACACTGAAGCTTTCTTT

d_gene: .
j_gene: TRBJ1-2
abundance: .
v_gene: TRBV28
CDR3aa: CASSHSRMGGAYGYTF
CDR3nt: TGTGCCAGCAGCCATAGTCGCATGGGGGGGGCCTATGGCTACACCTTC

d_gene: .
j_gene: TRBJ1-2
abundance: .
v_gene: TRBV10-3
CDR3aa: CAIRNPRDYGYTF
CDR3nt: TGTGCCATCCGCAATCCCAGGGACTATGGCTACACCTTC

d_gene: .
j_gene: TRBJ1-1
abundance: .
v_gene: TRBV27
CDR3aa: CASSLLTGRIGNEAFF
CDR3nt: TGTGCCAGCAGTTTATTAACAGGACGCATAGGAAATGAAGCTTTCTTT

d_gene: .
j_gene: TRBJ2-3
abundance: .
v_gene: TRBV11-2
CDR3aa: CASSLTFVPVSSSTDTQYF
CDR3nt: TGTGCCAGCAGCTTAACATTTGTCCCCGTTTCGTCTAGCACAGATACGCAGTATTTT